This entry lists 26 T cell receptor beta chains sequenced from one sample in a study of cytomegalovirus exposure and HLA in healthy donors. PCR primers comprised 60 Vbeta and 13 Jbeta primers. Repertoires were generated with immunoSEQ multiplex PCR, while TCRdb's copy carries only in-frame clones and drops some. The sample yields fewer than 200,000 clones, around 82% seen once. Input material: PBMCs. The receptors were sampled from a male donor in good health and CMV-seronegative.

The chain carries TRBV5-1 and TRBJ2-5; no clear D gene. The CDR3 runs to 13 residues. Trimming left V 4 bases short and J 2 bases short, with 9 bases between. Germline-derived CDR1 and CDR2 are SGHRS and YFSETQ. CDR3 nucleotide sequence: TGCGCCAGCAGCGTGAGCCCACAAGAGACCCAGTACTTC. This sequence encodes CASSVSPQETQYF. Combining the CDR3 with reference TRBV5-1 and TRBJ2-5 gives the whole variable domain KAGVTQTPRYLIKTRGQQVTLSCSPISGHRSVSWYQQTPGQGLQFLFEYFSETQRNKGNFPGRFSGRQFSNSRSEMNVSTLELGDSALYLCASSVSPQETQYFGPGTRLLVL.

This clone is a singleton in its sample. The chain employs TRBV27 and TRBJ2-3; 7 nucleotides align to TRBD1. V shed 3 bases and J 2 bases; nucleotides not matched to a gene: 5. CDR3 size: 15 residues. The germline CDR1 and CDR2 sequences are MNHEY and SMNVEV (reference sequence). The CDR3 region is CASSFRGLNTDTQYF. For the CDR3, the DNA is TGTGCCAGCAGTTTTAGGGGGCTGAACACAGATACGCAGTATTTT.

This chain uses TRBV19 with TRBJ2-7; the D is unclear. This CDR3 is 13 amino acids long. Trimming shortened V by 8 bases and J by 3 bases, and 14 bases separated the two germline ends. Germline V gene sequence: CDR1 LNHDA, CDR2 SQIVND (reference sequence). The CDR3 region is CASSSYLLYEQYF. In nucleotides, the CDR3 is TGTGCCAGTTCCTCGTATCTCCTCTACGAGCAGTACTTC.

Only a few counts were recorded for this clone. V usage is TRBV18 and J usage is TRBJ2-7; TRBD1 aligns across 7 bases. Germline loops: CDR1 KGHSH, CDR2 LQKENI. The CDR3 contains 15 residues. Unmatched junction bases numbered 5, after V lost 0 bases and J lost 3 bases. The CDR3 bases are TGTGCCAGCTCACCACCGGGACAGACCTTCTACGAGCAGTACTTC. It yields the protein CASSPPGQTFYEQYF.

The chain combines TRBV5-1 with TRBJ1-3, with a tentative D call TRBD1 (6 bases). V was trimmed by 4 bases and J by 0 bases, leaving 11 bases between them. The germline CDR1 and CDR2 sequences are SGHRS and YFSETQ. The CDR3 contains 15 residues. The CDR3 DNA reads as TGCGCCAGCAGCGAGGGGGATCTCTCTGGAAACACCATATATTTT. Translation: CASSEGDLSGNTIYF.

The rearrangement uses TRBV10-1 and TRBJ2-7; weak D call: TRBD1 (6 bases). This CDR3 has 14 amino acids. The ends were cut back, 4 bases at V and 6 bases at J, with 16 bases in the middle. Germline V lookup: CDR1 WNHNN, CDR2 SYGVQD (reference sequence). CDR3 sequence (DNA): TGCGCCAGCAGTGCCCTACAGGGATCGACCGAGCAGTACTTC. Its translation is CASSALQGSTEQYF.

This chain joins TRBV6-1 and TRBJ2-3, with D possibly TRBD2 on 5 matching bases. This CDR3 is built from 15 residues. V lost 6 bases to trimming and J lost 0 bases, with 13 bases between them. Germline V gene sequence: CDR1 MNHNS, CDR2 SASEGT. CDR3: CASRDYGASTDTQYF. The CDR3 DNA reads as TGTGCCAGCAGAGACTACGGCGCTAGCACAGATACGCAGTATTTT.

The chain uses TRBV28 and TRBJ1-2, with D maybe TRBD1 (5 bases). This CDR3 is built from 17 residues. The V end lost 6 bases, the J end lost 3 bases, and 23 bases lay between the germline ends. Germline V gives CDR1 MDHEN, CDR2 SYDVKM. In nucleotides, the CDR3 is TGTGCCAGCAGCCCAACCACCTCGAGGACATCTTACTATGGCTACACCTTC. It specifies CASSPTTSRTSYYGYTF.

The rearrangement links TRBV15 to TRBJ2-7; D is unclear. Between the trimmed V and J ends, which lost 4 bases and 1 base, there was a span of 8 bases. The CDR3 consists of 13 residues. The germline V gene encodes CDR1 LNHNV and CDR2 YYDKDF (reference sequence). CDR3 residues: CATSNPGSYEQYF. In DNA form, the CDR3 reads TGTGCCACCAGCAATCCAGGTTCCTACGAGCAGTACTTC.

The rearrangement joins TRBV7-9 to TRBJ1-1; possible D gene TRBD1, 6 bases. This CDR3 has 14 amino acids. The V and J ends lost 3 bases and 0 bases respectively, with 8 bases between them. Germline assignment: CDR1 SEHNR and CDR2 FQNEAQ (reference sequence). The CDR3 is CASSLGGLNTEAFF. The CDR3 DNA sequence: TGTGCCAGCAGCTTGGGGGGGCTGAACACTGAAGCTTTCTTT.

This sequence joins TRBV29-1 and TRBJ2-1, with a tentative D call TRBD1 (5 bases). Trimming took 6 bases from V and 4 from J, leaving 16 bases between them. Germline CDR1 reads SQVTM; CDR2 reads ANQGSEA. CDR3 length: 14 amino acids. The CDR3 protein is CSVMKTASYNEQFF. CDR3 DNA: TGCAGCGTGATGAAGACAGCATCGTACAATGAGCAGTTCTTC.

The rearrangement joins TRBV9 to TRBJ1-2, with D maybe TRBD1 (5 bases). The CDR3 is made up of 15 amino acids. The germline V and J ends were trimmed by 0 bases and 0 bases, with 9 bases remaining between them. Germline assignment: CDR1 SGDLS and CDR2 YYNGEE. The CDR3 is CASSVAPGTNYGYTF. The CDR3 region has the DNA TGTGCCAGCAGCGTAGCTCCAGGGACTAACTATGGCTACACCTTC.

This rearrangement joins TRBV9 to TRBJ2-5; 10 bases are a match to TRBD2. There are 18 residues in the CDR3. V was clipped by 0 bases and J by 5 bases; unmatched bases: 13. Germline V lookup: CDR1 SGDLS, CDR2 YYNGEE. CDR3 residues: CASSVGWGLAGVSETQYF. The CDR3 DNA sequence: TGTGCCAGCAGCGTAGGGTGGGGGCTAGCGGGAGTTTCGGAGACCCAGTACTTC. Combining the CDR3 with reference TRBV9 and TRBJ2-5 gives the whole variable domain DSGVTQTPKHLITATGQRVTLRCSPRSGDLSVYWYQQSLDQGLQFLIQYYNGEERAKGNILERFSAQQFPDLHSELNLSSLELGDSALYFCASSVGWGLAGVSETQYFGPGTRLLVL.

This clone was picked up a small number of times. This chain uses TRBV5-6 with TRBJ2-2; D is unresolved. The CDR3 runs 13 residues. CDR1 is SGHDT, CDR2 YYEEEE, per germline. Trimming left V 0 bases short and J 6 bases short, with 6 bases between. CDR3: CASSLGLSGELFF. As DNA, the CDR3 is TGTGCCAGCAGCTTGGGTCTCTCCGGGGAGCTGTTTTTT. Using reference TRBV5-6 and TRBJ2-2 for the parts outside the CDR3, the full variable domain is DAGVTQSPTHLIKTRGQQVTLRCSPKSGHDTVSWYQQALGQGPQFIFQYYEEEERQRGNFPDRFSGHQFPNYSSELNVNALLLGDSALYLCASSLGLSGELFFGEGSRLTVL.

This chain links TRBV28 with TRBJ1-1; TRBD1 might be the D (6 bases). The CDR3 runs 13 residues. V was shortened by 2 bases and J by 6 bases, with 10 bases between the two germline ends. CDR1 and CDR2 from the germline V gene are MDHEN and SYDVKM. In DNA, the CDR3 is TGTGCCAGCAGTTTAAGGGGGGGAGCTGAAGCTTTCTTT. This translates into CASSLRGGAEAFF.

This clone was counted between two and nine times. The rearrangement uses TRBV11-2 and TRBJ2-3, with 11 bases aligning to TRBD2. J gave up 6 bases and V 4 bases, and 6 bases lay outside the gene matches. CDR1 is SGHAT, CDR2 FQNNGV, per germline. CDR3 length: 15 amino acids. CDR3 residues: CASSWNPSGRDTQYF. The CDR3 nucleotides read TGTGCCAGCAGCTGGAACCCTAGCGGGAGGGATACGCAGTATTTT.

The V call is TRBV7-2, the J call TRBJ2-7; a possible D gene is TRBD2 (6 bases). Trimming shortened V by 1 base and J by 6 bases, and 13 bases separated the two germline ends. The CDR3 has 14 residues. Germline assignment: CDR1 SGHTA and CDR2 FQGNSA. CDR3 coding DNA: TGTGCCAGCAGCTTAGTAGGTGGGGGGACCGAGCAGTACTTC. Protein sequence: CASSLVGGGTEQYF. The complete variable domain, with remaining parts taken from reference TRBV7-2 and TRBJ2-7, reads GAGVSQSPSNKVTEKGKDVELRCDPISGHTALYWYRQSLGQGLEFLIYFQGNSAPDKSGLPSDRFSAERTGGSVSTLTIQRTQQEDSAVYLCASSLVGGGTEQYFGPGTRLTVT.

This chain links TRBV28 with TRBJ1-3, with 7 bases identical to TRBD1. From germline, CDR1 is MDHEN and CDR2 SYDVKM. CDR3 length equals 14 residues. After removal of 8 bases from V and 0 bases from J, the junction contained 4 bases not matched to a gene. This chain's CDR3 is CASRRQGSGNTIYF. In DNA form, the CDR3 reads TGTGCCAGCCGAAGACAGGGCTCTGGAAACACCATATATTTT.

The chain joins TRBV27 to TRBJ2-7, with 7 positions matching TRBD2. V lost 2 bases to trimming and J lost 1 base; unmatched junction nucleotides: 5. The CDR3 is made up of 15 amino acids. Germline loops: CDR1 MNHEY, CDR2 SMNVEV (reference sequence). The CDR3 DNA is TGTGCCAGCAGTTTAAGCCTAGCGGAATCCTACGAGCAGTACTTC. Translation gives CASSLSLAESYEQYF.

V gene TRBV19 combines with J gene TRBJ1-1, with D possibly matching TRBD1 (5 bases). The CDR3 extends over 13 amino acids. V lost 6 bases to trimming and J lost 3 bases, with 11 bases between them. Germline CDR1 and CDR2: LNHDA and SQIVND (reference sequence). The CDR3: CASRARVDTEAFF. The DNA of the CDR3 is TGTGCCAGTAGAGCCAGGGTGGACACTGAAGCTTTCTTT.

V gene TRBV6-5 combines with J gene TRBJ1-2; unclear D gene. The CDR3 has 14 amino acids. Trimming took off 6 bases at V and 2 bases at J, with 13 bases between the two ends. CDR1 MNHEY and CDR2 SVGAGI come from the germline V gene. The CDR3 sequence: CASSPGRPNYGYTF. The CDR3 region has the DNA TGTGCCAGCAGCCCAGGCCGACCAAACTATGGCTACACCTTC.

The chain combines TRBV9 with TRBJ1-2, with 11 bases matching TRBD1. After removal of 0 bases from V and 5 bases from J, the junction contained 12 bases not matched to a gene. This CDR3 has 18 amino acids. CDR1 and CDR2 (germline): SGDLS, YYNGEE. Here the CDR3 reads CASSVAGTGGSNFYGYTF. Here the CDR3 DNA reads TGTGCCAGCAGCGTAGCCGGGACAGGGGGATCTAATTTTTATGGCTACACCTTC.

This clone was observed once. The chain is built from TRBV23-1 and TRBJ1-5; D not resolved. TRBV23-1 is treated as an ORF (open reading frame) with a function not yet certain. This CDR3 has 14 amino acids. V was cut by 0 bases and J by 9 bases, with 12 bases left in between. The CDR3 DNA follows: TGCGCCAGCAGTCAATCGCGCGGCCTATGGCCCCAGCATTTT. This gives the protein CASSQSRGLWPQHF.

The rearrangement links TRBV6-5 to TRBJ2-5, with TRBD1 as a possible D gene (6 bases). The CDR3 is made up of 14 amino acids. Trimming took off 4 bases at V and 5 bases at J, with 14 bases between the two ends. Germline lookup yields CDR1 MNHEY and CDR2 SVGAGI. The CDR3 spells CASSLLQGAETQYF. In nucleotides, the CDR3 is TGTGCCAGCAGTTTACTACAGGGCGCGGAGACCCAGTACTTC.

This clone was picked up a small number of times. The chain links TRBV5-6 to TRBJ1-1; D is undetermined. Trimming removed 0 bases from V and 0 bases from J, with 12 bases in between. The CDR3 is made up of 16 amino acids. Germline values: CDR1 SGHDT, CDR2 YYEEEE. CDR3 bases: TGTGCCAGCAGCTTGGCCCAGAGGTTAATGAACACTGAAGCTTTCTTT. As protein: CASSLAQRLMNTEAFF.

The rearrangement uses TRBV27 and TRBJ1-1; TRBD1 matches at 7 bases. CDR3 length: 13 residues. Germline trimming cut 8 bases from V and 10 bases from J; bases unmatched to any gene: 13. Germline V gene sequence: CDR1 MNHEY, CDR2 SMNVEV (reference sequence). The chain's CDR3 is CASQDRLREGAFF. CDR3 nucleotides: TGTGCCAGCCAGGACAGGCTAAGGGAAGGAGCTTTCTTT.